The T cell receptor beta chain described here comes from a study of shared clonotypes between healthy human individuals. It was across several immunoSEQ plates that each subset's genomic DNA was evenly split. TCRdb keeps only in-frame clones here, not all; method: immunoSEQ multiplex PCR. The data show about 1.5 million clones, 95% to 99% seen once. A remark on this clone: Its antigen is unidentified.

CDR1 and CDR2 from the germline V gene are LNHDA and SQIVND (reference sequence). The CDR3 is made up of 14 amino acids. V shed 1 base and J shed 2 bases, with 9 bases lying between them. Study-level points and caveats: Non-shared clonotypes had lower generation probabilities than those shared by all four donors. Exclusively blood specimens were collected; tissue repertoires likely differ. Across a handful of donors, naive CD4 shared around 5.1%, naive CD8 around 4%, memory CD4 roughly 2.2%, memory CD8 0.4% to 0.5%.

This clonotype was obtained from a man aged 25-40 years in good health. The specimen was naive CD4+ T cells sorted from blood. The subset denotes: CD45RA+ positively selected. The V call is TRBV19, the J call TRBJ2-7; TRBD2 might be the D (6 bases). CDR3 amino acids: CASSIAGETYEQYF. The CDR3 DNA reads as TGTGCCAGTAGTATAGCGGGGGAGACCTACGAGCAGTACTTC.